This entry is about one T cell receptor (beta chain). CDR1 and CDR2 from the germline V gene are MNHEY and SVGEGT. Trimming took off 6 bases at V and 9 bases at J, with 12 bases between the two ends. This CDR3 region has 13 residues. This sample is drawn from a study of patients and donors after allogeneic stem cell transplantation. TCRdb independently ran MiXCR on the RT-PCR reads; one entry per CDR3 protein. The table shows under 200,000 distinct CDR3 sequences, with approximately 25% occurring only once. This TCR came from a human donor who was either an allogeneic HSCT recipient or a stem cell or donor lymphocyte infusion donor (not recorded which). It is not recorded whose cells these are; they may come from a transplant donor. V usage is TRBV6-2 or TRBV6-3 and J usage is TRBJ1-6, with a possible D match to TRBD1 (5 bases). Input material: blood, either unsorted or a sorted T cell fraction (not recorded which). CDR3 residues: CASSNDRFSPLHF. CDR3 nucleotides: TGTGCCAGCAGCAACGACAGATTTTCACCCCTCCACTTT.